The clone carrying this TCR beta chain was recorded once. The sample belongs to a study of control samples from healthy donors and cancer patients. Repertoires were generated with immunoSEQ multiplex PCR, while TCRdb's copy carries only in-frame clones and drops some. The sample includes about 140,000 clones, about 88% of them seen just once. In germline, CDR1 is GTSNPN, CDR2 SVGIG (reference sequence). The V and J ends lost 5 bases and 2 bases respectively, with 7 bases between them. This CDR3 comprises 13 residues. The chain couples TRBV30 to TRBJ2-6; D gene ambiguous. The sequence was collected from a woman in her twenties or thirties in good health. The sequenced sample was blood. CDR3 sequence (DNA): TGTGCCTGGGACACAGCTGGGGCCAACGTCCTGACTTTC. Translation gives CAWDTAGANVLTF.